The sequence of this TCR beta chain was determined in a study of blood T cells in healthy people across ages. V lost 1 base to trimming and J lost 5 bases, with 15 bases between them. From germline, CDR1 is SEHNR and CDR2 FQNEAQ (reference sequence). The length of the CDR3 is 16 residues. Sample-barcoded 5' priming and a J-beta primer mix drove a second PCR of about 6 to 12 cycles. From the 5' RACE reads, TCRdb called clonotypes with MiXCR, one entry per CDR3 protein. The table shows about 400,000 distinct CDR3 sequences, with 45% to 65% occurring only once. The chain links TRBV7-9 to TRBJ2-1; D is ambiguous. The source material was blood. The source is a man aged 60 to 69 in good health. CDR3 sequence (DNA): TGTGCCAGCAGCTTAGTCTTAGGTAACTTCAACAATGAGCAGTTCTTC. This codes for CASSLVLGNFNNEQFF.